This T cell receptor (beta chain) appears in the sequencing data of a study of blood T cell repertoires in COVID-19. Overall study context: COVID-19 samples, acute and convalescent, were from the United States, Italy and Spain. PBMCs, B-cell-depleted T cells, or T cells were the source of the cDNA or gDNA that made up the material.

This CDR3 contains 11 residues. V was trimmed by 1 base and J by 11 bases, leaving 6 bases between them. Per the germline V gene, CDR1 is LNHDA and CDR2 is SQIVND (reference sequence). In the original analysis: Reference gene primer amplification in the assay estimated nucleated cell counts. TCRdb keeps only in-frame clones here, not all; method: immunoSEQ multiplex PCR. V and J calls and clone size are copied from that table; D and trimming were computed from the DNA. The data hold 120,000 or so clones, with around 81% observed a single time. V is TRBV19 and J is TRBJ2-1, with a possible D match to TRBD2 (5 bases). Sequencing was carried out using peripheral blood. The source of this sequence is a man between 65 and 80 years old with acute or convalescent COVID-19. The CDR3 here is CASSIGEKQFF. CDR3 in DNA: TGTGCCAGTAGTATAGGGGAGAAGCAGTTCTTC. Full variable domain (missing parts from reference TRBV19 and TRBJ2-1): DGGITQSPKYLFRKEGQNVTLSCEQNLNHDAMYWYRQDPGQGLRLIYYSQIVNDFQKGDIAEGYSVSREKKESFPLTVTSAQKNPTAFYLCASSIGEKQFFGPGTRLTVL.